This TCR beta chain was recorded in a study of control samples from healthy donors and cancer patients. The CDR3 is 14 residues long. J lost 3 bases, V lost 5 bases, and 6 bases had no gene match. The V gene's germline CDR1 is MDHEN and CDR2 SYDVKM. Sequenced by immunoSEQ multiplex PCR; TCRdb stores in-frame clones only, minus some. The profile shows under 95,000 clones, about nine tenths of them singletons. The rearrangement uses TRBV28 and TRBJ1-1, with 7 nucleotides matching TRBD1. Sequencing was done on a sample of blood. The TCR originated in a woman younger than 45 in good health. The CDR3 here is CASSPSDRHTEAFF. The CDR3 coding sequence is TGTGCCAGCAGTCCATCGGACAGGCACACTGAAGCTTTCTTT. Filled out from reference TRBV28 and TRBJ1-1, the complete variable domain reads DVKVTQSSRYLVKRTGEKVFLECVQDMDHENMFWYRQDPGLGLRLIYFSYDVKMKEKGDIPEGYSVSREKKERFSLILESASTNQTSMYLCASSPSDRHTEAFFGQGTRLTVV.